What follows is one T cell receptor (beta chain) and its context. Sample-barcoded 5' priming and a J-beta primer mix drove a second PCR of about 6 to 12 cycles. TCRdb passed the 5' RACE reads through MiXCR, listing each CDR3 protein once. The sample has about 830,000 distinct CDR3 sequences, 60% to 80% seen once. This record belongs to a study of blood T cells in healthy people across ages. Trimming pared 3 bases from V and 6 bases from J, leaving 18 bases between. Germline V lookup: CDR1 SGHAT, CDR2 FQDESV (reference sequence). This CDR3 contains 16 residues. This receptor was obtained from a man aged 25 to 45 in good health. Specimen: blood. The chain joins TRBV11-1 to TRBJ2-1; D call uncertain. This CDR3 reads CASSLAFWGNFNEQFF. The CDR3 region has the DNA TGTGCCAGCAGCTTGGCCTTTTGGGGAAACTTCAATGAGCAGTTCTTC. Full variable domain (rest looked up from reference TRBV11-1 and TRBJ2-1): EAEVAQSPRYKITEKSQAVAFWCDPISGHATLYWYRQILGQGPELLVQFQDESVVDDSQLPKDRFSAERLKGVDSTLKIQPAELGDSAMYLCASSLAFWGNFNEQFFGPGTRLTVL.